This entry is about one T cell receptor (beta chain). Its antigen is not identified. The source of the sample is a study of cytotoxic CD8 clonotypes in ibrutinib-treated CLL. Study-wide findings and caveats: Public clonotypes occurred uncommonly; on treatment, they contracted or remained stable.

Losses at the gene ends were 5 bases for V and 2 bases for J; bases not matched to a gene: 5. Germline values: CDR1 MDHEN, CDR2 SYDVKM. The CDR3 is 16 amino acids. The method was immunoSEQ multiplex PCR; TCRdb's version includes in-frame clones alone and lacks a portion of them. The sample has over 100,000 clones, 80% to 90% seen once; the top ten hold about 1.9%. This TCR came from a human donor with chronic lymphocytic leukemia. The source was PBMCs, collected after 24 months of ibrutinib treatment. V usage is TRBV28 and J usage is TRBJ2-2, with 10 bases aligning to TRBD1. CDR3 sequence reads: CASSRQGAGNTGELFF. CDR3 bases: TGTGCCAGCAGTCGACAGGGGGCCGGCAACACCGGGGAGCTGTTTTTT.